The clone carrying this T cell receptor beta chain was recorded many times. Its antigen is unknown. This sample was included in a study of early T cells in non-severe SARS-CoV-2 infection. Study background: Bulk RNA from unsorted whole blood was sequenced; chains were unpaired.

Deletions cut 2 bases from V and 0 bases from J, with 5 bases between. Germline V gene sequence: CDR1 SGHTA, CDR2 FQGNSA. This CDR3 spans 14 amino acids. Findings of the study overall: Reliance on VDJdb matching favored anti-spike CD8 responses; private and CD4 specificities were missed.

Researchers attached unique molecular identifiers to individual cDNA molecules. TCRdb re-called the 5' RACE reads with MiXCR, one entry per CDR3 protein. The sample lists about 61,000 distinct CDR3 sequences, 12% occurring once. The chain uses TRBV7-2 and TRBJ1-5; no firm D call. This TCR derives from an adult who was a healthcare worker with PCR-confirmed SARS-CoV-2 infection or an uninfected control (not recorded which). The donor label of this sample is uncertain. This material consisted of whole blood, taken at baseline. The CDR3 region is CASSLSHSNQPQHF. CDR3 bases: TGTGCCAGCAGCTTAAGTCATAGCAATCAGCCCCAGCATTTT.